Shown below are 31 T cell receptor beta chains from a single sample sequenced in a study of blood T cell repertoires in COVID-19. Sequenced by immunoSEQ multiplex PCR; TCRdb stores in-frame clones only, minus some. The sample records 200,000 to 300,000 clones, 70% to 85% being singletons. Sequences were obtained from peripheral blood. These receptors were collected from a man aged 40-55 years who had recovered from COVID-19.

The J gene is TRBJ2-3, the V gene TRBV5-1, with no clear D. Germline V CDR1 and CDR2: SGHRS, YFSETQ. This CDR3 spans 14 amino acids. Trimming took off 4 bases at V and 0 bases at J, with 9 bases between the two ends. As DNA, the CDR3 is TGCGCCAGCAGCCAGGTCCCTAGCACAGATACGCAGTATTTT. Its protein product is CASSQVPSTDTQYF.

V usage is TRBV18 and J usage is TRBJ2-2; TRBD1 matches at 10 bases. Germline V lookup: CDR1 KGHSH, CDR2 LQKENI. The CDR3 loop spans 15 amino acids. The J segment lost 5 bases and the V segment lost 3 bases, leaving 3 bases of the junction unmatched. CDR3 amino acids: CASSPRQGATGELFF. The CDR3 DNA reads as TGTGCCAGCTCACCCCGACAGGGGGCGACCGGGGAGCTGTTTTTT. Looking up the rest from reference TRBV18 and TRBJ2-2 gives the full variable domain: NAGVMQNPRHLVRRRGQEARLRCSPMKGHSHVYWYRQLPEEGLKFMVYLQKENIIDESGMPKERFSAEFPKEGPSILRIQQVVRGDSAAYFCASSPRQGATGELFFGEGSRLTVL.

The J gene is TRBJ2-2, the V gene TRBV19; D is uncertain. This CDR3 contains 14 residues. The germline gives CDR1 LNHDA, CDR2 SQIVND (reference sequence). V lost 2 bases and J 1 base, leaving 5 bases between the germline ends. The CDR3, as DNA: TGTGCCAGTAGTATAATAGTGAACACCGGGGAGCTGTTTTTT. Protein product: CASSIIVNTGELFF.

The chain is built from TRBV3-1 (or the pseudogene TRBV3-2) and TRBJ1-2; D might be TRBD1 (5 bases). The length of the CDR3 is 14 residues. V was trimmed by 2 bases and J by 4 bases, leaving 11 bases between them. Germline CDR1 and CDR2: LGHDT and YNNKEL (reference sequence). DNA for the CDR3: TGTGCCAGCAGCCAACGGGGGTCCGGCTATGGCTACACCTTC. Protein: CASSQRGSGYGYTF.

The chain recombines TRBV7-2 with TRBJ1-2; D is undetermined. Trimming stripped 6 bases from V and 6 bases from J, with 14 bases between. The CDR3 length is 13 residues. Germline CDR1 SGHTA, CDR2 FQGNSA. The CDR3 is CASSPRESHGYTF. As DNA, the CDR3 is TGTGCCAGCAGTCCACGGGAGTCCCATGGCTACACCTTC.

The chain carries TRBV6-1 and TRBJ2-1, with D possibly TRBD2 on 5 matching bases. This CDR3 is built from 15 residues. CDR1 is MNHNS, CDR2 SASEGT, per germline. Trimming removed 1 base at V and 6 bases at J, with 13 bases between. CDR3: CASSEEEGVFNEQFF. As DNA, the CDR3 is TGTGCCAGCAGTGAAGAAGAGGGAGTCTTCAATGAGCAGTTCTTC.

This sequence joins TRBV4-3 and TRBJ2-1, with 7 nucleotides matching TRBD2. Germline V gives CDR1 LGHNA, CDR2 YSLEER. V was clipped by 0 bases and J by 5 bases; unmatched bases: 13. This CDR3 region has 18 residues. CDR3 DNA sequence: TGCGCCAGCAGCCAAGAAGGGAGAGGACTAGTGGTCCACAATGAGCAGTTCTTC. Translated: CASSQEGRGLVVHNEQFF.

This clone was recorded once. The genes are TRBV9 and TRBJ1-1; the match to TRBD1 covers 9 bases. The germline gives CDR1 SGDLS, CDR2 YYNGEE. The trim removed 7 bases at V and 4 bases at J, leaving 8 bases unmatched. The CDR3 totals 14 residues. CDR3 residues: CASAIAGQGTEAFF. Written as DNA, the CDR3 is TGTGCCAGCGCCATAGCGGGACAGGGCACTGAAGCTTTCTTT.

This clone was seen a single time. The chain joins TRBV2 to TRBJ2-5; TRBD2 matches 9 bases. V shed 7 bases, J shed 4 bases, and the junction held 13 bases outside the gene matches. The germline V gene encodes CDR1 SNHLY and CDR2 FYNNEI. The CDR3 consists of 16 residues. As DNA, the CDR3 is TGTGCCAGCATTCGATGGGGGCGGGAGGGCCGAGAGACCCAGTACTTC. This codes for CASIRWGREGRETQYF.

The rearrangement uses TRBV6-5 and TRBJ2-5; 7 nucleotides line up with TRBD2. The CDR3 loop spans 13 amino acids. The V and J ends lost 8 bases and 1 base, in that order; junction bases with no gene match: 4. Germline lookup yields CDR1 MNHEY and CDR2 SVGAGI. The CDR3 loop is CASSGTIQETQYF. CDR3 sequence (DNA): TGTGCCAGCTCGGGGACTATCCAAGAGACCCAGTACTTC.

V and J are TRBV3-1 (or the pseudogene TRBV3-2) and TRBJ2-1; TRBD2 agrees at 13 bases. This CDR3 contains 16 residues. Germline V gene lookup returns CDR1 LGHDT and CDR2 YNNKEL (reference sequence). V was pared by 5 bases and J by 4 bases, with 5 bases of the junction left unmatched. The CDR3 DNA is TGTGCCAGCAGCAACCTACTAGCGGGAGGGTACAATGAGCAGTTCTTC. It encodes CASSNLLAGGYNEQFF.

The CDR3 is CASTFTEGTYEQYF. The DNA of the CDR3 is TGTGCCAGCACCTTCACAGAGGGAACCTACGAGCAGTACTTC. This rearrangement joins TRBV7-8 to TRBJ2-7, with TRBD2 as a possible D gene (5 bases). V lost 7 bases to trimming and J lost 2 bases, with 15 bases between them. CDR3 length equals 14 residues. Germline V gives CDR1 SGHVS, CDR2 FQNEAQ.

This chain joins TRBV27 and TRBJ1-1, with TRBD1 matching over 9 bases. Looked up from germline, CDR1 is MNHEY and CDR2 is SMNVEV (reference sequence). With V trimmed by 5 bases and J by 6 bases, 7 bases remained unmatched. The CDR3 spans 14 residues. As DNA, the CDR3 is TGTGCCAGCAGTCCGGGACAGGGATGGGCTGAAGCTTTCTTT. The encoded protein is CASSPGQGWAEAFF.

The CDR3 DNA reads as TGTGCCAGCTCACCACCGACAGCCCAGGGAGATACGCAGTATTTT. The encoded protein is CASSPPTAQGDTQYF. This chain connects TRBV18 to TRBJ2-3; D possibly corresponds to TRBD1 (5 bases). Trimming pared 0 bases from V and 5 bases from J, leaving 12 bases between. Germline assignment: CDR1 KGHSH and CDR2 LQKENI. This CDR3 has 15 residues.

This chain connects TRBV11-2 to TRBJ1-6, with D maybe TRBD1 (5 bases). Trimming cost V 4 bases and J 6 bases, with 13 bases left between them. Germline-derived CDR1 and CDR2 are SGHAT and FQNNGV. CDR3 length: 15 amino acids. This CDR3 is CASSSVGTANSPLHF. The DNA of the CDR3 is TGTGCCAGCAGCTCAGTCGGGACTGCTAATTCACCCCTCCACTTT. The whole variable domain, remainder taken from reference TRBV11-2 and TRBJ1-6, is EAGVAQSPRYKIIEKRQSVAFWCNPISGHATLYWYQQILGQGPKLLIQFQNNGVVDDSQLPKDRFSAERLKGVDSTLKIQPAKLEDSAVYLCASSSVGTANSPLHFGNGTRLTVT.

The count of this clone is one. The chain links TRBV6-2 or TRBV6-3 to TRBJ2-7; the D gene is possibly TRBD1 (6 bases). V dropped 0 bases and J dropped 5 bases, with 14 bases sitting between them. Germline V gene data show CDR1 as MNHEY and CDR2 as SVGEGT. CDR3 length: 15 residues. CDR3 protein: CASSYSPLQGNEQYF. In DNA form, the CDR3 reads TGTGCCAGCAGTTACTCTCCTTTACAGGGAAACGAGCAGTACTTC.

In the case of this clone: The same CDR3 also results from other DNA sequences found in this sample. The gene calls are TRBV25-1 and TRBJ1-2, with TRBD1 as a possible D gene (5 bases). The CDR3 consists of 12 residues. The germline V gene has CDR1 MGHDK and CDR2 SYGVNS. Between the trimmed V and J ends, which lost 4 bases and 5 bases, there was a span of 8 bases. This CDR3 is CASSAGGYGYTF. CDR3 sequence (DNA): TGTGCCAGCAGTGCCGGGGGGTATGGCTACACCTTC.

The V call is TRBV7-2, the J call TRBJ2-1; D is possibly TRBD2 (6 bases). Germline-derived CDR1 and CDR2 are SGHTA and FQGNSA. Deletions cut 3 bases from V and 7 bases from J, with 10 bases between. This CDR3 has 13 residues. The CDR3 region has the DNA TGTGCCAGCAGCTTGGGACTCATTAATGAGCAGTTCTTC. This encodes CASSLGLINEQFF. Full variable domain (missing parts from reference TRBV7-2 and TRBJ2-1): GAGVSQSPSNKVTEKGKDVELRCDPISGHTALYWYRQSLGQGLEFLIYFQGNSAPDKSGLPSDRFSAERTGGSVSTLTIQRTQQEDSAVYLCASSLGLINEQFFGPGTRLTVL.

The rearrangement uses TRBV7-8 and TRBJ1-1, with D possibly matching TRBD1 (5 bases). The V and J ends lost 1 base and 0 bases respectively, with 12 bases between them. CDR1 is SGHVS, CDR2 FQNEAQ, per germline. The CDR3 spans 16 residues. In DNA, the CDR3 is TGTGCCAGCAGCTTAGGAGCAGGGAGGATGAACACTGAAGCTTTCTTT. Translation gives CASSLGAGRMNTEAFF. The full variable domain, with the rest looked up from reference TRBV7-8 and TRBJ1-1, is GAGVSQSPRYKVAKRGQDVALRCDPISGHVSLFWYQQALGQGPEFLTYFQNEAQLDKSGLPSDRFFAERPEGSVSTLKIQRTQQEDSAVYLCASSLGAGRMNTEAFFGQGTRLTVV.

The rearrangement joins TRBV7-9 to TRBJ2-2, with D possibly matching TRBD1 (6 bases). This CDR3 has 15 residues. V was cut by 0 bases and J by 7 bases, with 12 bases left in between. Germline V lookup: CDR1 SEHNR, CDR2 FQNEAQ (reference sequence). CDR3 nucleotide sequence: TGTGCCAGCAGCTTAGCCAACAGGGCGGACGGGGAGCTGTTTTTT. Residues: CASSLANRADGELFF.

The CDR3 DNA follows: TGTGCCAGCAAACCCTCAGGGGCTGGCGGGGAGCTGTTTTTT. Its protein product is CASKPSGAGGELFF. The rearrangement joins TRBV11-3 to TRBJ2-2; TRBD1 might be the D (6 bases). The germline V gene encodes CDR1 SGHNT and CDR2 YENEEA. V shed 7 bases and J shed 7 bases, with 16 bases lying between them. This CDR3 is 14 amino acids long.

The chain uses TRBV30 and TRBJ2-3, with 9 bases fitting TRBD2. Unmatched junction bases numbered 1, after V lost 0 bases and J lost 6 bases. CDR1 is GTSNPN and CDR2 is SVGIG in the germline V gene (reference sequence). CDR3 length equals 13 residues. CDR3 loop: CAWSVLAGDTQYF. CDR3 bases: TGTGCCTGGAGTGTACTAGCGGGCGATACGCAGTATTTT.

This clone was detected once. The chain combines TRBV19 with TRBJ1-4; the match to TRBD1 covers 9 bases. Germline V gene data show CDR1 as LNHDA and CDR2 as SQIVND (reference sequence). This CDR3 comprises 17 residues. V trimming: 5 bases; J trimming: 0 bases; junction bases outside the gene matches: 7. The CDR3 region is CASSQRDRDTTNEKLFF. CDR3 sequence (DNA): TGTGCCAGTAGTCAGCGGGACAGGGATACAACTAATGAAAAACTGTTTTTT.

The rearrangement joins TRBV5-4 to TRBJ2-2; 12 bases are shared with TRBD2. This CDR3 is built from 15 residues. From germline, CDR1 is SGHNT and CDR2 YYREEE (reference sequence). Germline trimming cut 4 bases from V and 6 bases from J; bases unmatched to any gene: 4. The CDR3 DNA is TGTGCCAGCAGCCTTGGACTAGCGGGGCCCGGGGAGCTGTTTTTT. It specifies CASSLGLAGPGELFF.

The genes are TRBV10-3 and TRBJ2-5; possibly TRBD1 for D (5 bases). V shed 0 bases and J shed 5 bases, with 25 bases lying between them. Germline loops: CDR1 ENHRY, CDR2 SYGVKD. The CDR3 loop spans 19 amino acids. CDR3 DNA: TGTGCCATCAGTGAGTCAAGGACCAATATTGGGGCCCGATCGGAGACCCAGTACTTC. Its protein is CAISESRTNIGARSETQYF.

The chain couples TRBV6-2 or TRBV6-3 to TRBJ1-6, with D tentatively TRBD1 (6 bases). V lost 5 bases to trimming and J lost 6 bases, with 14 bases between them. The CDR3 has 15 amino acids. Germline V lookup: CDR1 MNHEY, CDR2 SVGEGT. The CDR3 here is CASSPTRTANSPLHF. DNA of the CDR3: TGTGCCAGCAGTCCGACCAGGACAGCTAATTCACCCCTCCACTTT.

This clone was seen a few times. The chain is built from TRBV28 and TRBJ1-1; no definite D call. V gave up 8 bases and J gave up 1 base, with 17 bases separating them. The CDR3 runs to 15 residues. Germline CDR1 is MDHEN and CDR2 is SYDVKM. In DNA form, the CDR3 reads TGTGCCAGCTGCATCGCGGGTGAAAAGAACACTGAAGCTTTCTTT. It specifies CASCIAGEKNTEAFF.

This rearrangement joins TRBV6-2 or TRBV6-3 to TRBJ1-2; D not certain. The germline CDR1 and CDR2 sequences are MNHEY and SVGEGT. Trimming took 3 bases from V and 4 from J, leaving 9 bases between them. This CDR3 comprises 13 residues. CDR3 nucleotides: TGTGCCAGCAGTTATCGTGGCCCCTATGGCTACACCTTC. Amino acid sequence: CASSYRGPYGYTF.

The V and J genes are TRBV19 and TRBJ2-7, with 12 bases aligning to TRBD2. Germline CDR1 LNHDA, CDR2 SQIVND (reference sequence). The CDR3 covers 18 residues. Losses at the gene ends were 5 bases for V and 6 bases for J; bases not matched to a gene: 17. The CDR3 here is CASSARTSGTARKFEQYF. CDR3 coding DNA: TGTGCCAGTAGTGCTAGGACTAGCGGGACTGCGCGTAAATTCGAGCAGTACTTC.

The chain employs TRBV5-5 and TRBJ2-7; weak D call: TRBD1 (5 bases). This CDR3 contains 14 residues. The germline V gene encodes CDR1 SGHKS and CDR2 YYEKEE (reference sequence). Trimming shortened V by 0 bases and J by 5 bases, and 12 bases separated the two germline ends. CDR3 loop: CASSLASGRHEQYF. CDR3 coding DNA: TGTGCCAGCAGCTTGGCCTCAGGGCGCCACGAGCAGTACTTC.

This chain uses TRBV7-4 with TRBJ2-7; weak D call: TRBD2 (6 bases). Trimming cost V 7 bases and J 3 bases, with 19 bases left between them. This CDR3 is 15 amino acids long. Germline CDR1 and CDR2: SGHVT and SQSDAQ. Here the CDR3 reads CASISPLATIYEQYF. CDR3 nucleotides: TGTGCCAGCATCTCACCGCTAGCGACCATCTACGAGCAGTACTTC.